What follows is one T cell receptor beta chain and its context. Being one base from a much bigger clone, this may be a read error. The record originates from a study of read filtering for tumor transcriptome and immune sequencing. Study context: Under ten patients were R-ISS I, approximately 15 were R-ISS II, 7 were R-ISS III. DNase treatment preceded whole-transcriptome library preparation.

The CDR3 is made up of 14 amino acids. Trimming shortened V by 1 base and J by 5 bases, and 11 bases separated the two germline ends. The library was built from roughly 400 ng RNA with molecular barcoded adaptors for alpha/delta and beta/gamma chains. One entry per CDR3 protein, called by TCRdb with MiXCR from the reads. The sample gives 90,000 to 95,000 distinct CDR3 sequences, approximately 21% of which show up once; roughly 11% is in the top ten. The chain joins TRBV12-3 or TRBV12-4 to TRBJ1-1, with no clear D. The clonotype comes from a donor at least 40 years old with multiple myeloma. The sample was a population of CD138-negative cells sorted from bone marrow. CDR3 nucleotide sequence: TGTGCCAGCAGTTTAGACAGCACAAAAACTGAAGCTTTCTTT. It encodes CASSLDSTKTEAFF.